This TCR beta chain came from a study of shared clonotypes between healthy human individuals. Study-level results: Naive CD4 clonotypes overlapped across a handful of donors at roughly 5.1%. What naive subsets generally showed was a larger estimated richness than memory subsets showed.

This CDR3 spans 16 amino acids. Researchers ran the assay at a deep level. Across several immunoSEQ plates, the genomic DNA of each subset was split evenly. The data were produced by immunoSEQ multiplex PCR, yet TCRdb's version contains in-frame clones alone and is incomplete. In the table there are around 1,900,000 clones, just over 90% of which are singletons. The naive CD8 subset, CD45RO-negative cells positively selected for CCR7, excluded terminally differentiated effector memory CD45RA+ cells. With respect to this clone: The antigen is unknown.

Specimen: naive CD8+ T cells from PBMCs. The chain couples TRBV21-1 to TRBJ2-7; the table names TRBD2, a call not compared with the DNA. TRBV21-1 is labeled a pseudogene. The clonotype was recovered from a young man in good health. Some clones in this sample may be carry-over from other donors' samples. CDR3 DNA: TGTGCCAGCAGCAACTCAATTGGCGGGAAGCGGAACGAGCAGTACTTC. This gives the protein CASSNSIGGKRNEQYF.